The sequence of this T cell receptor (beta chain) was determined in a study of OX40 agonist ivuxolimab in advanced cancers. Study-wide background: Patients were given ivuxolimab, an antibody that agonizes OX40 (CD134).

Sequencing was performed with immunoSEQ multiplex PCR; in TCRdb, only in-frame clones are kept and a portion is missing. The table includes tens of thousands of clones, roughly 86% detected once. This clone was counted a few times. The sample consisted of CD4+ or CD8+ T cells sorted from blood, taken in a trial of the OX40 agonist ivuxolimab. This TCR came from an adult with an advanced solid tumor such as melanoma, head and neck, liver or kidney cancer.

The CDR3 loop is CASSPLAGGYEQYF. The CDR3 nucleotides read TGTGCCAGCAGTCCACTAGCGGGAGGTTACGAGCAGTACTTC. The chain uses TRBV6-5 and TRBJ2-7, with TRBD2 matching over 12 bases. The ends lost 5 bases at V and 4 bases at J; junction bases unmatched: 3. Germline V CDR1 and CDR2: MNHEY, SVGAGI. The CDR3 consists of 14 residues.